This T cell receptor (beta chain) was sequenced in a study of metastatic and nonmetastatic thyroid tumors. On the study more broadly: Peripheral blood and tumor or nodule samples from malignant and benign thyroid patients were compared. Study-wide findings and caveats: In both blood and tumor samples, TCR beta diversity was reported significantly higher for malignant than benign nodules.

CDR1 is MDHEN, CDR2 SYDVKM, per germline. This CDR3 region has 16 residues. The ends were cut back, 6 bases at V and 1 base at J, with 15 bases in the middle. Original handling: Using the CDR3 differences seen across clinicopathological groups, the authors built a distant-metastasis classifier for papillary thyroid cancer, which was meant to discriminate distant-metastatic patients. From the PCR reads, TCRdb re-called clones with MiXCR. TCRdb's processing, not the study's, gives the V and J calls here. Of over 45,000 clones in the sample, 24% were seen once. Not a single patient had been given any form of treatment at any point before undergoing thyroid surgery. Of note for this clone: The target antigen is unknown.

Sequencing was done on a sample of blood. The chain recombines TRBV28 with TRBJ2-2; the D gene is possibly TRBD1 (6 bases). The sequence was obtained from a male donor with papillary thyroid cancer or a benign thyroid nodule (not recorded which). Some clones in this sample may be carry-over from other donors' samples. CDR3 sequence (DNA): TGTGCCAGCAGAGACTCAGGGGACATGAACACCGGGGAGCTGTTTTTT. It yields the protein CASRDSGDMNTGELFF. The full variable domain, with the rest looked up from reference TRBV28 and TRBJ2-2, is DVKVTQSSRYLVKRTGEKVFLECVQDMDHENMFWYRQDPGLGLRLIYFSYDVKMKEKGDIPEGYSVSREKKERFSLILESASTNQTSMYLCASRDSGDMNTGELFFGEGSRLTVL.